These 19 T cell receptor beta chains share one sample of origin, sequenced in a study of shared clonotypes between healthy human individuals. Only in-frame clones appear in the TCRdb table, and some are missing; sequencing was by immunoSEQ multiplex PCR. The data show 2 million to 2.5 million clones, with under 97% seen just once and less than 0.15% held by the top ten. The specimen was naive CD4+ T cells sorted from blood. Subset described: CD45RA+ positively selected. The source is a man aged 18 to 30 in good health.

The J gene is TRBJ1-2, the V gene TRBV6-1, with a tentative D call TRBD1 (5 bases). Per the germline V gene, CDR1 is MNHNS and CDR2 is SASEGT. Between the trimmed V and J ends, which lost 5 bases and 3 bases, there was a span of 10 bases. The CDR3 has 13 residues. The DNA for the CDR3 is TGTGCCAGCAGTCCCAACAGGTACTATGGCTACACCTTC. Translation gives CASSPNRYYGYTF.

The V and J genes are TRBV6-5 and TRBJ1-1; 10 nucleotides align to TRBD1. After removal of 2 bases from V and 10 bases from J, the junction contained 1 base not matched to a gene. The CDR3 has 12 residues. The V gene's germline CDR1 is MNHEY and CDR2 SVGAGI. The CDR3 sequence: CASSYDRGRAFF. The CDR3 DNA sequence: TGTGCCAGCAGTTACGACAGGGGGCGAGCTTTCTTT.

This clone was counted between two and nine times. The chain employs TRBV2 and TRBJ1-6; D not certain. This CDR3 contains 14 residues. Trimming removed 6 bases from V and 7 bases from J, with 13 bases in between. CDR1 and CDR2 from the germline V gene are SNHLY and FYNNEI. In DNA, the CDR3 is TGTGCCAGCAGACGGGCGTCTGAGAATTCACCCCTCCACTTT. It yields the protein CASRRASENSPLHF. Filled out from reference TRBV2 and TRBJ1-6, the complete variable domain reads EPEVTQTPSHQVTQMGQEVILRCVPISNHLYFYWYRQILGQKVEFLVSFYNNEISEKSEIFDDQFSVERPDGSNFTLKIRSTKLEDSAMYFCASRRASENSPLHFGNGTRLTVT.

This rearrangement joins TRBV7-2 to TRBJ2-7; TRBD1 aligns across 7 bases. The CDR3 sequence is 14 residues long. J was trimmed by 2 bases and V by 3 bases; bases with no gene match: 4. CDR1 SGHTA and CDR2 FQGNSA come from the germline V gene. For the CDR3, the DNA is TGTGCCAGCAGCTTCACAGGGGCCGCCTACGAGCAGTACTTC. This translates into CASSFTGAAYEQYF.

The chain employs TRBV2 and TRBJ1-3; TRBD1 might be the D (6 bases). Germline CDR1 and CDR2: SNHLY and FYNNEI. The CDR3 covers 13 residues. V gave up 4 bases and J gave up 4 bases, with 8 bases separating them. The CDR3 nucleotides are TGTGCCAGCAGTGGGACAGAAGGAAACACCATATATTTT. This translates into CASSGTEGNTIYF.

The CDR3 nucleotides are TGCGCCAGCAGCGTGGGGGCCCCCTATAATTCACCCCTCCACTTT. The encoded protein is CASSVGAPYNSPLHF. This rearrangement joins TRBV5-1 to TRBJ1-6, with D tentatively TRBD1 (6 bases). Germline values: CDR1 SGHRS, CDR2 YFSETQ. The CDR3 runs 15 residues. Trimming shortened V by 4 bases and J by 2 bases, and 10 bases separated the two germline ends.

This rearrangement joins TRBV5-1 to TRBJ1-5, with a weak D call TRBD1 (5 bases). V gave up 0 bases and J gave up 4 bases, with 11 bases separating them. The germline V gene encodes CDR1 SGHRS and CDR2 YFSETQ. There are 15 residues in the CDR3. The CDR3: CASSLESGVNQPQHF. The CDR3 nucleotides read TGCGCCAGCAGCTTGGAATCGGGGGTAAATCAGCCCCAGCATTTT.

The chain combines TRBV5-4 with TRBJ2-7, with TRBD2 matching 7 bases. CDR3 length: 15 amino acids. V trimming: 0 bases; J trimming: 2 bases; junction bases outside the gene matches: 5. From germline, CDR1 is SGHNT and CDR2 YYREEE (reference sequence). CDR3 protein: CASSLGLAAPYEQYF. In nucleotides, the CDR3 is TGTGCCAGCAGCTTGGGTCTAGCGGCCCCCTACGAGCAGTACTTC.

The chain has TRBV27 and TRBJ2-2, with 8 bases identical to TRBD1. Germline V gene sequence: CDR1 MNHEY, CDR2 SMNVEV (reference sequence). This CDR3 contains 16 residues. The V segment lost 3 bases and the J segment 1 base; nucleotides outside the gene matches: 4. For the CDR3, the DNA is TGTGCCAGCAGTTTGACGGGACAGGTGAACACCGGGGAGCTGTTTTTT. Its translation: CASSLTGQVNTGELFF.

The genes are TRBV28 and TRBJ1-2; D uncertain. The germline V gene has CDR1 MDHEN and CDR2 SYDVKM. This CDR3 comprises 14 residues. V shed 8 bases and J shed 3 bases, with 16 bases lying between them. CDR3 amino acids: CASRSVEAYYGYTF. DNA for the CDR3: TGTGCCAGCCGGTCGGTAGAGGCCTACTATGGCTACACCTTC.

CDR3 sequence reads: CASSRGPPTNEKLFF. In nucleotides, the CDR3 is TGCGCCAGCAGCCGAGGGCCACCAACTAATGAAAAACTGTTTTTT. V usage is TRBV4-1 and J usage is TRBJ1-4; no clear D. Trimming stripped 4 bases from V and 0 bases from J, with 9 bases between. CDR3 length: 15 amino acids. In germline, CDR1 is MGHRA, CDR2 YSYEKL.

The chain employs TRBV29-1 and TRBJ2-7; TRBD2 matches at 15 bases. Germline V gene data show CDR1 as SQVTM and CDR2 as ANQGSEA. V trimming: 3 bases; J trimming: 2 bases; junction bases outside the gene matches: 5. The CDR3 runs to 16 residues. As DNA, the CDR3 is TGCAGCGTTGATATTAGGACTAGCGGGAGGGCCTACGAGCAGTACTTC. Translated: CSVDIRTSGRAYEQYF.

This rearrangement joins TRBV7-2 to TRBJ2-3; D unclear. The germline gives CDR1 SGHTA, CDR2 FQGNSA. Deletions cut 5 bases from V and 4 bases from J, with 13 bases between. The CDR3 covers 14 residues. This CDR3 reads CASSPHLPPDTQYF. The CDR3 DNA reads TGTGCCAGCAGCCCACACCTACCGCCAGATACGCAGTATTTT. Based on the CDR3 plus reference TRBV7-2 and TRBJ2-3, the full variable domain is GAGVSQSPSNKVTEKGKDVELRCDPISGHTALYWYRQSLGQGLEFLIYFQGNSAPDKSGLPSDRFSAERTGGSVSTLTIQRTQQEDSAVYLCASSPHLPPDTQYFGPGTRLTVL.

The chain links TRBV27 to TRBJ2-7; the D is unclear. This CDR3 comprises 17 residues. The germline CDR1 and CDR2 sequences are MNHEY and SMNVEV (reference sequence). V lost 2 bases and J lost 6, with 23 bases in between. In DNA form, the CDR3 reads TGTGCCAGCAGTTTAACATTGGGCAGTTTCGCGGCCGGCGAGCAGTACTTC. Protein sequence: CASSLTLGSFAAGEQYF.

The J gene is TRBJ1-3, the V gene TRBV30, with a weak D call TRBD1 (6 bases). The CDR3 consists of 15 residues. V lost 7 bases and J 0 bases, leaving 16 bases between the germline ends. Germline lookup yields CDR1 GTSNPN and CDR2 SVGIG (reference sequence). The CDR3 reads CAYTPQGLSGNTIYF. Written as DNA, the CDR3 is TGTGCCTACACACCACAGGGTCTCTCTGGAAACACCATATATTTT.

About this clone itself: The sample contains more than one DNA sequence encoding this CDR3. The rearrangement joins TRBV25-1 to TRBJ2-7; D remains unclear. Germline assignment: CDR1 MGHDK and CDR2 SYGVNS. The CDR3 length is 12 residues. V was shortened by 1 base and J by 3 bases, with 4 bases between the two germline ends. The CDR3 loop is CASSEWGYEQYF. In DNA form, the CDR3 reads TGTGCCAGCAGTGAATGGGGCTACGAGCAGTACTTC.

V gene TRBV27 combines with J gene TRBJ1-5; D gene uncertain. This CDR3 has 14 residues. Trimming stripped 3 bases from V and 0 bases from J, with 6 bases between. The V gene's germline CDR1 is MNHEY and CDR2 SMNVEV (reference sequence). The CDR3 region has the DNA TGTGCCAGCAGTTTTAGTTATAGCAATCAGCCCCAGCATTTT. It yields the protein CASSFSYSNQPQHF.

The chain is built from TRBV6-5 and TRBJ2-5; no clear D. Between the trimmed V and J ends, which lost 2 bases and 4 bases, there was a span of 14 bases. The germline V gene has CDR1 MNHEY and CDR2 SVGAGI. This CDR3 comprises 15 residues. This CDR3 reads CASSYAVAGRETQYF. The CDR3 DNA follows: TGTGCCAGCAGTTACGCGGTGGCAGGAAGAGAGACCCAGTACTTC.

This chain connects TRBV5-1 to TRBJ2-3; possibly TRBD2 for D (6 bases). Trimming removed 0 bases at V and 6 bases at J, with 20 bases between. This CDR3 has 17 residues. The germline gives CDR1 SGHRS, CDR2 YFSETQ. In DNA form, the CDR3 reads TGCGCCAGCAGCTTGGCGGCTCGCGGGATGATACGGGATACGCAGTATTTT. Translated, it gives CASSLAARGMIRDTQYF.